This T cell receptor (beta chain) comes out of a study of identical twins. Template switching introduced a universal primer site, and the cDNA bore unique molecular identifiers. TCRdb independently ran MiXCR on the 5' RACE reads; one entry per CDR3 protein. The sample comprises hundreds of thousands of distinct CDR3 sequences, more than 9% of which are singletons, and around 1.5% rests with the top ten. This CDR3 has 14 amino acids. Trimming took 3 bases from V and 8 from J; bases not matched to a gene: 4. Study observations and caveats: Among monozygotic twins, out-of-frame TCR alpha sharing exceeded what models predicted.

Of note for this clonotype: The antigen is unknown.

This sample also appeared in a second study, on yellow fever vaccine responses in identical twins.

The clonotype comes from a woman aged 18-29 years in good health. The sequencing sample was made of PBMCs. This chain joins TRBV12-3 or TRBV12-4 and TRBJ2-1; 10 bases fit TRBD2. Here the CDR3 DNA reads TGTGCCAGCAGTTTTCAAGCGGGAGGGGATGAGCAGTTCTTC. Encoded protein: CASSFQAGGDEQFF.